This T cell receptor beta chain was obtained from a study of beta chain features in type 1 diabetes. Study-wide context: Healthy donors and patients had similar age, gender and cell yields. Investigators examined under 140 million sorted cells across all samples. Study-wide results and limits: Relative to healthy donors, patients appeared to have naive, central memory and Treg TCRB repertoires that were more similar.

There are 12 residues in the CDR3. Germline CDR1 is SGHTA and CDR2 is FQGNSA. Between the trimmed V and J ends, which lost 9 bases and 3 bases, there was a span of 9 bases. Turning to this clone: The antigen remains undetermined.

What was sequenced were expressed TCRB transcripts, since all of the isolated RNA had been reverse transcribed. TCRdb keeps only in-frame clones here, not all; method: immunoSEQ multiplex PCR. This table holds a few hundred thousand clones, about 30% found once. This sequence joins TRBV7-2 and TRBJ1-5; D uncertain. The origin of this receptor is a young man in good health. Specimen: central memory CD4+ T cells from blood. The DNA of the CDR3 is TGTGCCAGTGGAGTACTCAATCAGCCCCAGCATTTT. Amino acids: CASGVLNQPQHF.